This TCR beta chain was found in a study of shared clonotypes between healthy human individuals (dated by TCRdb to 2020 to 2022). A note on the overall study: The cohort comprised a couple of women and a few men aged 18 to 49 years. To estimate repertoire size and how much clonotype sharing occurs between individuals, the study deeply sequenced the blood TCR repertoires of roughly 5 healthy adults. To increase sequencing depth and limit assay-specific biases, different laboratories used diverse techniques to prepare libraries and sequence TCR repertoires. Between about 0.8 and 9 billion PBMCs per donor were obtained by leukapheresis.

On this clone itself: It lacks a known antigen. There are no base qualities to consult, and no much larger clone falls within one base.

Using the deep immunoSEQ assay, multiplex PCR amplified TCR CDR3 regions from genomic DNA. Extracted genomic DNA from each cell subset was distributed evenly across all wells of several immunoSEQ 96-well plates, and each plate was treated as a replicate. For unsorted PBMC, each replicate PCR was loaded with about 270 ng genomic DNA, equivalent to 30,000 or so T cell genomes. Ten immunoSEQ deep assay plates were used to sequence the unsorted PBMC genomic DNA. Purified libraries were measured with a Qubit 3.0 fluorometer, size-checked on a Bioanalyzer 2100, and measured again with the KAPA Library Quantification kit. Every immunoSEQ 96-well plate was sequenced on a dedicated single-read 150-cycle Illumina NextSeq 550 flow cell. In the original analysis: The immunoSEQ output contained only junctional sequences without quality scores, so filtering could not match that applied to full-length reads. To assign V/J genes and CDR3, sequences were annotated using PyIR, a Python wrapper for IgBLAST v1.9, with IMGT germline references. Reads were removed for weak V/J assignments (E-value above 1e-6), missing CDR3, stop codons, out-of-frame junctions, or ambiguous translated residues. A V3J clonotype was defined by an identical inferred V gene, J gene, and CDR3 amino acid sequence. The percentage overlap between two repertoires was calculated by dividing the number of shared unique clonotypes by the size of the smaller repertoire. RTK rarefaction, the Chao1 estimator, and Recon v2.1 estimates of unobserved clonotypes were used to assess repertoire richness. This is the immuneACCESS table as TCRdb keeps it, with only in-frame sequences that have V and J called. A part of the clones is gone; compared with another copy, unresolved V genes explain less than half, and the rest is unexplained. The V and J calls and clone size come from that table; D and trimming were worked out from the DNA. The sample table contains some 470,000 clones; only one count was recorded for about 79% of them. The top ten constitute around 13% of the sample.

Summary of the overall study and its limitations: Sampling was limited to blood, and TCR repertoires in tissue likely differ from TCR repertoires in blood. Pairwise subsampling indicated that sequencing depth was expected to affect the degree of clonotype sharing among donors. The genetic and exposure-history diversity represented was limited by the small number of donors.

After removal of 1 base from V and 6 bases from J, the junction retains 13 bases not matched to a gene. The germline V gene yields MGHRA for CDR1 and YSYEKL for CDR2. Including the terminal cysteine and phenylalanine, the CDR3 comprises 18 residues. Only CDR3 DNA is held: 54 bases, read in frame from base 1. The donors were healthy, HIV-negative adults with no recently reported acute infections or vaccinations. Every donor was a Caucasian adult residing in Nashville, Tennessee, USA. For unsorted samples, about 85 million PBMCs were counted and genomic DNA was extracted with the QIAamp DNA Blood Mini kit. Blood was obtained by leukapheresis, after which PBMCs were separated by Ficoll-Histopaque density gradient centrifugation and cryopreserved in liquid nitrogen vapor phase.

This chain is built from TRBV4-1 and TRBJ1-5, with TRBD1 matching 9 junction bases. The sample comprised PBMCs. The TCR originated in a woman aged 35 to 49 in good health. Some clones in this sample may be carry-over from other donors' samples. CDR3 sequence: CASSQAPGTGSNLQPQHF. The sequence in DNA is TGCGCCAGCAGCCAAGCCCCCGGGACAGGGTCTAATCTTCAGCCCCAGCATTTT.